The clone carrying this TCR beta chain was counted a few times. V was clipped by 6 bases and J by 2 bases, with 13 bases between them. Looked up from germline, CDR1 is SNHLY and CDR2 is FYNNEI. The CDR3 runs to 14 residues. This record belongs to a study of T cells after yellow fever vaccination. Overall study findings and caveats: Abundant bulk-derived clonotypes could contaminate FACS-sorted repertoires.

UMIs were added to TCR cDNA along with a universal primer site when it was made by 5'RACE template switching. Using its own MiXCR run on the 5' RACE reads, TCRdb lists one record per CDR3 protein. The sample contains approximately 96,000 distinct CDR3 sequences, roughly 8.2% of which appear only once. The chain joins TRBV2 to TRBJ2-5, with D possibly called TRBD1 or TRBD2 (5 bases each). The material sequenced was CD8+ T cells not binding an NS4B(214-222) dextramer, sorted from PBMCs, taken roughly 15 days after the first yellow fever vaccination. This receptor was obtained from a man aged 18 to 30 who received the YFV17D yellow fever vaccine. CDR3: CASRDGTEQETQYF. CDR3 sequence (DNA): TGTGCCAGCAGGGACGGGACCGAACAAGAGACCCAGTACTTC.